Shown below are 7 T cell receptor beta chains from a single sample sequenced in a study of blood T cell repertoires in COVID-19. Assay used: immunoSEQ multiplex PCR; TCRdb lists only in-frame clones, some missing. This sample has 400,000 or so clones, with less than 95% found just once. The specimen was PBMCs or T cells enriched from blood (not recorded which). Source of these receptors: a man between 18 and 29 years old who had recovered from COVID-19.

The chain carries TRBV5-1 and TRBJ1-4; 10 nucleotides match TRBD1. CDR3 size: 13 residues. The V gene end was trimmed by 5 bases and the J gene end by 8 bases; junction bases not matched to a gene: 3. Germline lookup yields CDR1 SGHRS and CDR2 YFSETQ. The CDR3 DNA is TGCGCCAGCAGACTGGGACAGGGGGAAAAACTGTTTTTT. It is translated as CASRLGQGEKLFF.

The gene calls are TRBV27 and TRBJ1-6, with a possible D match to TRBD1 (6 bases). Trimming stripped 5 bases from V and 4 bases from J, with 12 bases between. In germline, CDR1 is MNHEY, CDR2 SMNVEV (reference sequence). The CDR3 has 15 residues. CDR3 bases: TGTGCCAGCAGTATCGGGACACCTTATAATTCACCCCTCCACTTT. Its protein product is CASSIGTPYNSPLHF.

This clone was counted a few times. This chain joins TRBV19 and TRBJ1-5; TRBD1 matches 8 bases. J lost 4 bases, V lost 10 bases, and 9 bases had no gene match. CDR3 length equals 14 residues. CDR1 LNHDA and CDR2 SQIVND come from the germline V gene (reference sequence). The DNA for the CDR3 is TGTGCCACTAACGACAGGGGCCCAAATCAGCCCCAGCATTTT. Translation: CATNDRGPNQPQHF.

The CDR3 reads CASSLDRGSGTNEKLFF. CDR3 DNA: TGTGCCAGCAGCTTAGACAGGGGTTCCGGAACTAATGAAAAACTGTTTTTT. The V call is TRBV11-2, the J call TRBJ1-4, with TRBD1 as a possible D gene (6 bases). The CDR3 is made up of 17 amino acids. Germline assignment: CDR1 SGHAT and CDR2 FQNNGV. Trimming cost V 0 bases and J 1 base, with 12 bases left between them.

The chain joins TRBV10-3 to TRBJ1-5; the D is unclear. Germline CDR1 reads ENHRY; CDR2 reads SYGVKD. The CDR3 contains 17 residues. Trimming left V 2 bases short and J 2 bases short, with 16 bases between. Here the CDR3 reads CAISEGRTLRGNQPQHF. CDR3 DNA: TGTGCCATCAGTGAGGGGAGGACCCTAAGGGGCAATCAGCCCCAGCATTTT.

The chain employs TRBV7-2 and TRBJ1-2, with D perhaps TRBD1 (6 bases). CDR1 is SGHTA, CDR2 FQGNSA, per germline. The CDR3 runs to 18 residues. V was cut by 1 base and J by 3 bases, with 21 bases left in between. The CDR3 is CASSLDPTTLRGYYGYTF. Written as DNA, the CDR3 is TGTGCCAGCAGCTTAGATCCCACCACTTTGAGGGGGTACTATGGCTACACCTTC.

The genes are TRBV5-1 and TRBJ1-1, with 8 bases matching TRBD1. Unmatched junction bases numbered 9, after V lost 6 bases and J lost 11 bases. From germline, CDR1 is SGHRS and CDR2 YFSETQ. The CDR3 has 12 residues. CDR3 bases: TGCGCCAGCACGCAACCGGGACAGGTGGCTTTCTTT. This sequence encodes CASTQPGQVAFF.